This T cell receptor beta chain is from a study of cytomegalovirus exposure and HLA in healthy donors. The PCR made use of 60 Vbeta and 13 Jbeta primers. Profiled with immunoSEQ multiplex PCR; TCRdb holds only in-frame clones, not every one. The table includes roughly 99,000 clones, under 85% detected once. V trimming: 7 bases; J trimming: 9 bases; junction bases outside the gene matches: 9. This CDR3 spans 13 amino acids. Per the germline V gene, CDR1 is SGHAT and CDR2 is FQNNGV. Sequencing input: PBMCs. The TCR was taken from a male donor in good health and CMV-seronegative. The rearrangement joins TRBV11-2 to TRBJ2-1, with 7 bases that match TRBD2. CDR3 protein: CASKREAGSEQFF. The CDR3 coding sequence is TGTGCCAGCAAACGGGAAGCGGGAAGTGAGCAGTTCTTC.